This record concerns one TCR beta chain sequence. Its target is unknown. The entry originates in a study of shared clonotypes between healthy human individuals. The study's findings and limits: In the sorted subsets, rarefaction showed sequencing was incomplete despite large depth.

Method: immunoSEQ multiplex PCR; TCRdb's copy keeps in-frame clones and lacks some. Of more than 2,000,000 clones detected, around nine tenths appear once; the ten largest clones hold around 0.14%. This TCR derives from a man younger than 35 in good health. The sequencing input was naive CD4+ T cells sorted from blood. Regarding subset: CD45RA+ positively selected.

CDR3 region: CASSPRGVGNTEAFF. The DNA of the CDR3 is TGTGCCAGCTCACCCAGAGGGGTAGGGAACACTGAAGCTTTCTTT. The genes are TRBV18 and TRBJ1-1; tentative D call: TRBD1 (5 bases). The CDR3 is made up of 15 amino acids. Germline-derived CDR1 and CDR2 are KGHSH and LQKENI. Between the trimmed V and J ends, which lost 3 bases and 1 base, there was a span of 12 bases.